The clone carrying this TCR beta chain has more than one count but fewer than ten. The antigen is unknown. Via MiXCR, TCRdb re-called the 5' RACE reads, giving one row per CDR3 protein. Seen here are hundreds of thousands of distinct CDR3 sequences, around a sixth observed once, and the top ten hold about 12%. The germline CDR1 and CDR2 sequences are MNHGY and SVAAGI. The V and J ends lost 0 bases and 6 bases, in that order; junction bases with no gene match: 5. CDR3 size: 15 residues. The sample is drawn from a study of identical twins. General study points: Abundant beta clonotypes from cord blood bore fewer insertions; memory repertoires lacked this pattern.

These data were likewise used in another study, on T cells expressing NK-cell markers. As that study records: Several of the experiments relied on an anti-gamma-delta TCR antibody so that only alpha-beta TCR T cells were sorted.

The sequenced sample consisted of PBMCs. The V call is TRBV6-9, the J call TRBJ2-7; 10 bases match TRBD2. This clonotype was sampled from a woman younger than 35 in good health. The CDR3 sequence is CASSYSKSGRAEQYF. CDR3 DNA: TGTGCCAGCAGTTATTCCAAAAGCGGGAGGGCCGAGCAGTACTTC.